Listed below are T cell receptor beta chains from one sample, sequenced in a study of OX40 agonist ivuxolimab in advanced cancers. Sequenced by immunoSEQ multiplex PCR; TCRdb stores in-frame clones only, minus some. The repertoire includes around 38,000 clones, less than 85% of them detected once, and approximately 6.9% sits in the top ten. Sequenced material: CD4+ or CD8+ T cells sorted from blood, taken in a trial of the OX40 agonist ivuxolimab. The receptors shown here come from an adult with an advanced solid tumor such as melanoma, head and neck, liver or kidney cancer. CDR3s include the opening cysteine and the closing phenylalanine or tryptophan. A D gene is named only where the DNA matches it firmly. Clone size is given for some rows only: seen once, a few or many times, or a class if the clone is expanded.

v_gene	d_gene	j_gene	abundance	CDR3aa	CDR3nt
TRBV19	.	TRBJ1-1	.	CASSIGYTEAFF	TGTGCCAGTAGTATAGGGTATACTGAAGCTTTCTTT
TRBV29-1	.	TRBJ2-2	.	CSAFNGGAGELFF	TGCAGCGCCTTTAACGGAGGAGCCGGGGAGCTGTTTTTT
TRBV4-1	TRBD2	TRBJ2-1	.	CASSQGLGYNEQFF	TGCGCCAGCAGCCAGGGACTAGGCTACAATGAGCAGTTCTTC
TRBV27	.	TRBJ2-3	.	CASSFLSQLANTQYF	TGTGCCAGCAGTTTTCTTTCCCAACTAGCAAATACGCAGTATTTT
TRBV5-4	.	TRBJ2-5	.	CASSLAGGQTQYF	TGTGCCAGCAGCTTGGCCGGAGGACAAACCCAGTACTTC
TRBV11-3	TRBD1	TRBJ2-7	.	CASSLVTTGTGDGEQYF	TGTGCCAGCAGCTTAGTTACAACCGGGACAGGGGACGGCGAGCAGTACTTC
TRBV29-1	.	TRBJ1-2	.	CSVAPPGQRYTF	TGCAGCGTGGCGCCTCCGGGACAAAGGTACACCTTC
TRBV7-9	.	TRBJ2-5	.	CASSPSTETQYF	TGTGCCAGCAGCCCCTCGACAGAGACCCAGTACTTC
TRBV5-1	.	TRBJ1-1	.	CASSPNRVRMNTEAFF	TGCGCCAGCAGCCCAAACAGGGTTCGCATGAACACTGAAGCTTTCTTT
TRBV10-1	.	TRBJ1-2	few	CASSPDSYGYTF	TGCGCCAGCAGCCCGGACAGCTATGGCTACACCTTC
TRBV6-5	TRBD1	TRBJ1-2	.	CASSRTGTGDSGYTF	TGTGCCAGCAGTCGCACCGGGACAGGGGATTCTGGCTACACCTTC
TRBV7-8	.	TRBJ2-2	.	CASSGGVTGELFF	TGTGCCAGCAGCGGAGGGGTAACCGGGGAGCTGTTTTTT
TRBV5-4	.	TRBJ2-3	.	CASSLFRGYTDTQYF	TGTGCCAGCAGCTTGTTTAGGGGGTATACAGATACGCAGTATTTT
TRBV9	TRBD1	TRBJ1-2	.	CASSVGLGQGPGYTF	TGTGCCAGCAGCGTAGGGCTAGGACAGGGTCCCGGCTACACCTTC
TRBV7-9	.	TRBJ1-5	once	CASSLEVGIGQPQHF	TGTGCCAGCAGCTTAGAAGTAGGGATCGGGCAGCCCCAGCATTTT
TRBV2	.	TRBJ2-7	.	CASSPTSQNPPYEQYF	TGTGCCAGCAGTCCTACTAGTCAGAATCCCCCCTACGAGCAGTACTTC
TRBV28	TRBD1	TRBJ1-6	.	CASRGTGDSPLHF	TGTGCCTCCCGGGGGACAGGGGATTCACCCCTCCACTTT
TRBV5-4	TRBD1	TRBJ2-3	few	CASSLDRGLTDTQYF	TGTGCCAGCAGCTTGGACAGGGGTTTAACAGATACGCAGTATTTT
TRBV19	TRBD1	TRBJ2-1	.	CASSIRTGLYEQFF	TGTGCCAGTAGTATCAGGACAGGTCTGTATGAGCAGTTCTTC
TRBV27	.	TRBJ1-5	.	CASSLRASLVQPQHF	TGTGCCAGCAGTTTACGGGCCAGTTTGGTTCAGCCCCAGCATTTT
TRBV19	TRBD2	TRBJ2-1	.	CASSQFSGLGNEQFF	TGTGCCAGTAGTCAATTTAGCGGGCTCGGCAATGAGCAGTTCTTC
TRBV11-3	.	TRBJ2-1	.	CASSLLGYNEQFF	TGTGCCAGCAGCTTACTAGGCTACAATGAGCAGTTCTTC